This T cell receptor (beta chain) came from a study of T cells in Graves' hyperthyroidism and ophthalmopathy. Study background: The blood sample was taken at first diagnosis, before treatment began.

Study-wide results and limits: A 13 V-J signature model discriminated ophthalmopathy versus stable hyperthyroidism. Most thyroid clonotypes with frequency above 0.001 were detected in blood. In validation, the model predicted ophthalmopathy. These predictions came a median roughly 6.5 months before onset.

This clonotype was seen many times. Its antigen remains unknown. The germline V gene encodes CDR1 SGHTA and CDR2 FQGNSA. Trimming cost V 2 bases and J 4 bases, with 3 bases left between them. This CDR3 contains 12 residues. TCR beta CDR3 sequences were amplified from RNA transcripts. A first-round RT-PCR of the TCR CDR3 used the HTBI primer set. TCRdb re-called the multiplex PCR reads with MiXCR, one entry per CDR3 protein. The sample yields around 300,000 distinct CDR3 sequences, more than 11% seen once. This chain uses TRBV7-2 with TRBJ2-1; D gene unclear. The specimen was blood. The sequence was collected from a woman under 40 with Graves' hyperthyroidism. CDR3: CASSLKYNEQFF. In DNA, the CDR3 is TGTGCCAGCAGCTTAAAATACAATGAGCAGTTCTTC.